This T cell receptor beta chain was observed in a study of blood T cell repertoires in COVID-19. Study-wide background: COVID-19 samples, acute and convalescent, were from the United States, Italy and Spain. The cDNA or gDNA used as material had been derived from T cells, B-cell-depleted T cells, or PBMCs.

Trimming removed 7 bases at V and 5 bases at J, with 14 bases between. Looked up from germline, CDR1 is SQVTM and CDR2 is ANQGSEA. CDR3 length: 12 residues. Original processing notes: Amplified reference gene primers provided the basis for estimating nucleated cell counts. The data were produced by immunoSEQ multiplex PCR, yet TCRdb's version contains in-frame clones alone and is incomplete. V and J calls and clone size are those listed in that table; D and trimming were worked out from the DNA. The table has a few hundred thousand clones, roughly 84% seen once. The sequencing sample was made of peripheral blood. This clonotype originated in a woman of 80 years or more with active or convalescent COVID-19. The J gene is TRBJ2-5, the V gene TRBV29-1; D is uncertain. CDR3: CSARTLEETQYF. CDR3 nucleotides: TGCAGCGCGCGAACCTTGGAGGAGACCCAGTACTTC.